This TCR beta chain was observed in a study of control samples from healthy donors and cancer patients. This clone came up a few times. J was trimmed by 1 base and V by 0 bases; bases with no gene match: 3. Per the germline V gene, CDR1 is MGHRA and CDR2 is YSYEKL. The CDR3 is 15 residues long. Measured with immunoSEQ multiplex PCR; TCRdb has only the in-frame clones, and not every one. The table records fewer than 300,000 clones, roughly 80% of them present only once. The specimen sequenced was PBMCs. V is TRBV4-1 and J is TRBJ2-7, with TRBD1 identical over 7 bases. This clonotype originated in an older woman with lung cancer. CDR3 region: CASSQEGQLSYEQYF. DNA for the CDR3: TGCGCCAGCAGCCAAGAGGGACAGCTTTCCTACGAGCAGTACTTC.